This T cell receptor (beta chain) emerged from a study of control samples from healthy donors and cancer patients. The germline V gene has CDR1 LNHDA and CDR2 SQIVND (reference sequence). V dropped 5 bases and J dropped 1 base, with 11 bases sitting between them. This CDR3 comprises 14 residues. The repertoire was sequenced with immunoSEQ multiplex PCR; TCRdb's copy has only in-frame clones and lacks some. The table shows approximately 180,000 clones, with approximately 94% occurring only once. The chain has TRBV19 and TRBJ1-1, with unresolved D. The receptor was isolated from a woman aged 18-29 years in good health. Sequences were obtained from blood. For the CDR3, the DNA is TGTGCCAGTAGTTCTTTAGCCCGGAACACTGAAGCTTTCTTT. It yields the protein CASSSLARNTEAFF. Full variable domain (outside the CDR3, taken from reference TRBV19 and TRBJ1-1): DGGITQSPKYLFRKEGQNVTLSCEQNLNHDAMYWYRQDPGQGLRLIYYSQIVNDFQKGDIAEGYSVSREKKESFPLTVTSAQKNPTAFYLCASSSLARNTEAFFGQGTRLTVV.